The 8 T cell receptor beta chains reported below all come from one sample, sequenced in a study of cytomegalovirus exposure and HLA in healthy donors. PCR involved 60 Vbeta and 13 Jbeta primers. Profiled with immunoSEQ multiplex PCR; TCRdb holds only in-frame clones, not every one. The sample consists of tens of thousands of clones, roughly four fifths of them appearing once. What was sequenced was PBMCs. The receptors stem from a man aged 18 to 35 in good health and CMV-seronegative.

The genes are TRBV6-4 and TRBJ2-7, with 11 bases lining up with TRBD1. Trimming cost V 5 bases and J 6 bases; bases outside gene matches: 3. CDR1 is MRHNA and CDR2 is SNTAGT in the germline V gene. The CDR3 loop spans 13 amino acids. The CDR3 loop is CASSLDRGLEQYF. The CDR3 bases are TGTGCCAGCAGTTTGGACAGGGGGCTCGAGCAGTACTTC.

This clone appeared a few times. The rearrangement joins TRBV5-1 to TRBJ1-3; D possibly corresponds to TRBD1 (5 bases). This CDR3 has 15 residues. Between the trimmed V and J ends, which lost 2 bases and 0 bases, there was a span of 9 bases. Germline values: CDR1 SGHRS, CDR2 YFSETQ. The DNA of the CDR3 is TGCGCCAGCAGCTTAGGGGCAGTCTCTGGAAACACCATATATTTT. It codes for CASSLGAVSGNTIYF.

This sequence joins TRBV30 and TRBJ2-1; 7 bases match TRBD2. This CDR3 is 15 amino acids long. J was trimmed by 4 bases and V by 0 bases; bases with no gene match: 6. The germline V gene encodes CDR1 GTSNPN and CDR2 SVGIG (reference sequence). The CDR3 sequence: CAWSVAAGTYNEQFF. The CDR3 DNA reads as TGTGCCTGGAGTGTAGCAGCGGGGACTTACAATGAGCAGTTCTTC.

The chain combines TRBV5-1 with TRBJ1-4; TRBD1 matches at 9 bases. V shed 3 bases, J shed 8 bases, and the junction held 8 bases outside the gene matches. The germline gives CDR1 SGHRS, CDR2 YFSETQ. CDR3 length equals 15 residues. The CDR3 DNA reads TGCGCCAGCAGCTACCAACAGGGGGCAGGCGAAAAACTGTTTTTT. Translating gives CASSYQQGAGEKLFF.

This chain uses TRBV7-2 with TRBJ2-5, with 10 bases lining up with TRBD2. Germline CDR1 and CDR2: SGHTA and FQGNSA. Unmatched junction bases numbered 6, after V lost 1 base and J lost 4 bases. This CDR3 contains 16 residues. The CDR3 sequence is CASSLGAGGRGETQYF. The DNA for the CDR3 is TGTGCCAGCAGCTTAGGAGCGGGAGGGAGAGGAGAGACCCAGTACTTC.

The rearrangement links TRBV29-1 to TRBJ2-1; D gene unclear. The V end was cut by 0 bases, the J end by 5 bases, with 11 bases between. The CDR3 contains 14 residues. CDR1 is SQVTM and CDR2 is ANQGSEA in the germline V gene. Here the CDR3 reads CSVEDRRVNNEQFF. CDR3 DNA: TGCAGCGTTGAAGATCGTCGGGTAAACAATGAGCAGTTCTTC.

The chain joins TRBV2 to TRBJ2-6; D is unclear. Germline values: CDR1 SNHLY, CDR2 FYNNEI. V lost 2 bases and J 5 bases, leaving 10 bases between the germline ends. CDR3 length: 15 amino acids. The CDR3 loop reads CASSESNLRANVLTF. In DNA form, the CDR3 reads TGTGCCAGCAGTGAATCCAATCTAAGGGCCAACGTCCTGACTTTC.

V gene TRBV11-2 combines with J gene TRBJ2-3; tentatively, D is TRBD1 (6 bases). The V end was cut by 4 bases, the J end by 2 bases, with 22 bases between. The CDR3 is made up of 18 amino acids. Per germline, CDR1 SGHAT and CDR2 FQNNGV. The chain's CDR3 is CASSSYSGTLEITDTQYF. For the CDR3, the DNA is TGTGCCAGCAGCTCGTACTCCGGGACACTCGAGATCACAGATACGCAGTATTTT.